These 22 T cell receptor beta chains share one sample of origin, sequenced in a study of T cells in Graves' hyperthyroidism and ophthalmopathy. TCR beta CDR3 sequences were amplified from RNA transcripts. With the HTBI primer set, the TCR CDR3 went through a first round of RT-PCR. TCRdb itself ran the multiplex PCR reads through MiXCR, one entry per CDR3 protein. The sample lists 750,000 to 900,000 distinct CDR3 sequences, 38% occurring once. Source material: blood. The receptor set was obtained from a young man with Graves' hyperthyroidism.

Notes on this clonotype: A much larger clone is a single base away; this may be a read error. J is TRBJ1-2 and V is TRBV20-1; D perhaps matches TRBD1 (6 bases). Germline V gives CDR1 DFQATT, CDR2 SNEGSKA (reference sequence). Trimming took off 4 bases at V and 8 bases at J, with 14 bases between the two ends. The CDR3 consists of 12 residues. CDR3 residues: CSATRGGGGYTF. As DNA, the CDR3 is TGCAGTGCTACCCGTGGGGGGGGCGGCTACACCTTC.

This chain links TRBV20-1 with TRBJ2-7, with 8 bases fitting TRBD1. Germline CDR1 is DFQATT and CDR2 is SNEGSKA (reference sequence). The J segment lost 6 bases and the V segment lost 5 bases, leaving 9 bases of the junction unmatched. The length of the CDR3 is 13 residues. CDR3 sequence (DNA): TGCAGTGCTCCCCCGGACAGGGTTGGCGAGCAGTACTTC. Protein: CSAPPDRVGEQYF.

This clonotype was seen only a few times. This rearrangement joins TRBV20-1 to TRBJ2-5; 10 positions match TRBD2. V dropped 1 base and J dropped 1; count of bases not matched to a gene: 6. This CDR3 spans 16 amino acids. Germline CDR1 DFQATT, CDR2 SNEGSKA (reference sequence). The CDR3 sequence is CSARGGGTSVQETQYF. The CDR3 region has the DNA TGCAGTGCTAGAGGGGGCGGGACTAGCGTCCAAGAGACCCAGTACTTC.

In this sample, this clonotype turned up once. The J gene is TRBJ2-3, the V gene TRBV20-1; the D is unclear. CDR3 length: 10 residues. Germline V gives CDR1 DFQATT, CDR2 SNEGSKA (reference sequence). Trimming shortened V by 4 bases and J by 2 bases, and 1 base separated the two germline ends. CDR3 sequence (DNA): TGCAGTGCTATCACAGATACGCAGTATTTT. As protein: CSAITDTQYF.

With respect to this clonotype: A much larger clone lies a single base off, so this may be a read error. The rearrangement uses TRBV6-1 and TRBJ1-2, with D uncertain. V was clipped by 4 bases and J by 6 bases, with 24 bases between them. Germline V lookup: CDR1 MNHNS, CDR2 SASEGT. This CDR3 has 17 residues. CDR3 region: CASSVVRQYPIWNGYTF. The DNA for the CDR3 is TGTGCCAGCAGTGTTGTCAGACAATATCCCATATGGAATGGCTACACCTTC.

This clonotype has more than one count but fewer than ten. The chain uses TRBV24-1 and TRBJ2-2; tentatively, D is TRBD2 (6 bases). This CDR3 has 16 residues. The V and J ends lost 3 bases and 6 bases respectively, with 16 bases between them. CDR1 is KGHDR and CDR2 is SFDVKD in the germline V gene. The CDR3 protein is CATSDLRDSSPGELFF. In DNA, the CDR3 is TGTGCCACCAGTGATCTCCGGGACTCCTCTCCCGGGGAGCTGTTTTTT.

This clonotype was found many times. The chain couples TRBV19 to TRBJ1-5; the match to TRBD1 covers 11 bases. The V gene end was trimmed by 7 bases and the J gene end by 5 bases; junction bases not matched to a gene: 4. Germline V gives CDR1 LNHDA, CDR2 SQIVND (reference sequence). This CDR3 contains 14 residues. The chain's CDR3 is CASISGQGDQPQHF. The CDR3 nucleotides are TGTGCCAGTATCTCGGGACAGGGGGATCAGCCCCAGCATTTT. Full variable domain (missing parts from reference TRBV19 and TRBJ1-5): DGGITQSPKYLFRKEGQNVTLSCEQNLNHDAMYWYRQDPGQGLRLIYYSQIVNDFQKGDIAEGYSVSREKKESFPLTVTSAQKNPTAFYLCASISGQGDQPQHFGDGTRLSIL.

The rearrangement joins TRBV7-8 to TRBJ1-2, with unresolved D. Trimming stripped 1 base from V and 5 bases from J, with 14 bases between. The CDR3 covers 15 residues. Germline CDR1 and CDR2: SGHVS and FQNEAQ. The CDR3 DNA is TGTGCCAGCAGCTTAGTGTCGTCGGGAGGGTATGGCTACACCTTC. Its translation is CASSLVSSGGYGYTF.

CDR3: CASSPHGSQNTEAFF. DNA of the CDR3: TGCGCCAGCAGCCCACATGGCAGCCAGAACACTGAAGCTTTCTTT. This chain links TRBV4-1 with TRBJ1-1; no firm D call. Between the trimmed V and J ends, which lost 4 bases and 1 base, there was a span of 13 bases. CDR1 is MGHRA, CDR2 YSYEKL, per germline. The CDR3 is made up of 15 amino acids.

This sequence joins TRBV2 and TRBJ1-4, with 8 bases matching TRBD1. The J segment lost 6 bases and the V segment lost 6 bases, leaving 3 bases of the junction unmatched. The CDR3 loop spans 13 amino acids. Germline lookup yields CDR1 SNHLY and CDR2 FYNNEI. CDR3 loop: CASRATGDEKLFF. The CDR3 DNA reads TGTGCCAGCAGGGCGACAGGGGATGAAAAACTGTTTTTT.

The V and J genes are TRBV2 and TRBJ2-5; 8 bases line up with TRBD2. CDR3 size: 15 residues. Trimming cost V 6 bases and J 5 bases; bases outside gene matches: 11. CDR1 SNHLY and CDR2 FYNNEI come from the germline V gene. The CDR3 DNA reads as TGTGCCAGCAGGGGAGCGGGAGTCGTTAGGGAGACCCAGTACTTC. Translated: CASRGAGVVRETQYF.

This chain joins TRBV2 and TRBJ2-5; no definite D call. The CDR3 is 9 amino acids. Germline CDR1 is SNHLY and CDR2 is FYNNEI. The germline V and J ends were trimmed by 8 bases and 4 bases, with 2 bases remaining between them. DNA for the CDR3: TGTGCCAGCTTAGAGACCCAGTACTTC. Residues: CASLETQYF.

This clonotype showed up many times. The V gene is TRBV20-1, the J gene TRBJ2-7; D not certain. Germline loops: CDR1 DFQATT, CDR2 SNEGSKA (reference sequence). There are 12 residues in the CDR3. V lost 2 bases to trimming and J lost 3 bases, with 8 bases between them. The CDR3 protein is CSARWLGYEQYF. CDR3 bases: TGCAGTGCTAGATGGCTCGGCTACGAGCAGTACTTC.

The chain uses TRBV6-1 and TRBJ1-3; D gene uncertain. V was trimmed by 2 bases and J by 4 bases, leaving 12 bases between them. Germline values: CDR1 MNHNS, CDR2 SASEGT. The CDR3 totals 15 residues. The CDR3, as DNA: TGTGCCAGCAGTGAACACGAGAGCGGAGGAAACACCATATATTTT. Amino acids: CASSEHESGGNTIYF.

This clonotype was detected many times. The V gene is TRBV29-1, the J gene TRBJ2-7; the D gene is possibly TRBD2 (5 bases). V lost 6 bases and J lost 6, with 12 bases in between. Germline CDR1 is SQVTM and CDR2 is ANQGSEA. This CDR3 comprises 11 residues. The CDR3 is CSVVGGPEQYF. CDR3 in DNA: TGCAGCGTCGTAGGAGGTCCCGAGCAGTACTTC.

A few counts support this clonotype. The chain joins TRBV19 to TRBJ2-7, with D perhaps TRBD1 (5 bases). The V gene lost 1 base and the J gene lost 9 bases, with 19 bases spanning the gap. The CDR3 totals 15 residues. CDR1 and CDR2 (germline): LNHDA, SQIVND (reference sequence). CDR3 bases: TGTGCCAGTAGTATAGGGAACAGGATCGGGTACCGGCAGTACTTC. Translated, it gives CASSIGNRIGYRQYF.

This clonotype was detected many times. The gene calls are TRBV7-9 and TRBJ2-5; D is uncertain. The V gene's germline CDR1 is SEHNR and CDR2 FQNEAQ (reference sequence). The CDR3 covers 11 residues. The V gene lost 5 bases and the J gene lost 0 bases, with 1 base spanning the gap. The CDR3 DNA sequence: TGTGCCAGCAGCCACCAAGAGACCCAGTACTTC. This sequence encodes CASSHQETQYF.

The chain couples TRBV4-1 to TRBJ1-5; 9 nucleotides align to TRBD1. The CDR3 spans 17 residues. The V segment lost 0 bases and the J segment 4 bases; nucleotides outside the gene matches: 7. Germline V CDR1 and CDR2: MGHRA, YSYEKL. In DNA, the CDR3 is TGCGCCAGCAGCCAAGATGGTCGGGGGACAGGGAATCAGCCCCAGCATTTT. As protein: CASSQDGRGTGNQPQHF.

This rearrangement joins TRBV27 to TRBJ1-5, with 8 bases identical to TRBD1. The CDR3 length is 14 residues. The V segment lost 6 bases and the J segment 6 bases; nucleotides outside the gene matches: 7. The germline gives CDR1 MNHEY, CDR2 SMNVEV (reference sequence). The DNA for the CDR3 is TGTGCCAGCAGAACCGACAGGGGAAGTCAGCCCCAGCATTTT. This encodes CASRTDRGSQPQHF.

The rearrangement links TRBV9 to TRBJ2-2; maybe TRBD2 (5 bases). This CDR3 has 16 amino acids. In germline, CDR1 is SGDLS, CDR2 YYNGEE. V lost 1 base to trimming and J lost 6 bases, with 16 bases between them. CDR3 in amino acids: CASSVNRLSASGELFF. In DNA, the CDR3 is TGTGCCAGCAGCGTAAATAGACTTAGCGCGTCCGGGGAGCTGTTTTTT.

The sample holds many counts of this clonotype. V gene TRBV6-6 combines with J gene TRBJ2-7; D uncertain. CDR3 size: 13 residues. V shed 0 bases and J shed 2 bases, with 5 bases lying between them. Per the germline V gene, CDR1 is MNHNY and CDR2 is SVGAGI (reference sequence). CDR3: CASSYSTTYEQYF. The CDR3 DNA sequence: TGTGCCAGCAGTTACTCGACGACCTACGAGCAGTACTTC.

The rearrangement joins TRBV25-1 to TRBJ2-7; D not certain. Per the germline V gene, CDR1 is MGHDK and CDR2 is SYGVNS. V was shortened by 3 bases and J by 1 base, with 7 bases between the two germline ends. This CDR3 is built from 13 residues. CDR3 residues: CASSEIGSYEQYF. The CDR3 region has the DNA TGTGCCAGCAGTGAGATTGGTTCCTACGAGCAGTACTTC.